These 30 T cell receptor beta chains share one sample of origin, sequenced in a study of T cell responses to AZD1222 COVID-19 vaccine. The table came from immunoSEQ multiplex PCR; TCRdb's copy has only in-frame clones and leaves some out. The sample has 150,000 to 160,000 clones; 75% to 90% are singletons. The sequencing here drew on peripheral blood, taken after recovery from COVID-19. These receptor sequences come from an adult who had recovered from COVID-19.

This clone is termed medium-sized. The chain carries TRBV9 and TRBJ2-2, with 9 bases aligning to TRBD1. Unmatched junction bases numbered 6, after V lost 4 bases and J lost 5 bases. Germline V gene sequence: CDR1 SGDLS, CDR2 YYNGEE. This CDR3 is built from 15 residues. The DNA of the CDR3 is TGTGCCAGCAGCCCCGGACAGGGGAGGACCGGGGAGCTGTTTTTT. It codes for CASSPGQGRTGELFF. The entire variable domain, with the rest obtained from reference TRBV9 and TRBJ2-2, is as follows: DSGVTQTPKHLITATGQRVTLRCSPRSGDLSVYWYQQSLDQGLQFLIQYYNGEERAKGNILERFSAQQFPDLHSELNLSSLELGDSALYFCASSPGQGRTGELFFGEGSRLTVL.

J is TRBJ2-2 and V is TRBV3-1 (or the pseudogene TRBV3-2); D remains ambiguous. The CDR3 runs 14 residues. Germline V gene data show CDR1 as LGHDT and CDR2 as YNNKEL (reference sequence). Trimming stripped 1 base from V and 2 bases from J, with 5 bases between. The CDR3 region is CASSQAANTGELFF. The CDR3 DNA reads TGTGCCAGCAGCCAAGCAGCTAACACCGGGGAGCTGTTTTTT.

The rearrangement joins TRBV6-5 to TRBJ1-1, with a possible D match to TRBD1 (5 bases). Germline V gives CDR1 MNHEY, CDR2 SVGAGI. CDR3 length: 14 amino acids. The V and J ends lost 5 bases and 0 bases respectively, with 10 bases between them. The CDR3 nucleotides read TGTGCCAGCAGTCCCGGGACGGTGAACACTGAAGCTTTCTTT. This codes for CASSPGTVNTEAFF.

This sequence joins TRBV13 and TRBJ2-3, with D tentatively TRBD1 (6 bases). Between the trimmed V and J ends, which lost 4 bases and 2 bases, there was a span of 16 bases. The CDR3 extends over 16 amino acids. CDR1 and CDR2 from the germline V gene are PRHDT and FYEKMQ (reference sequence). For the CDR3, the DNA is TGTGCCAGCAGCTCTTCCGTGACAGGTTACACAGATACGCAGTATTTT. Residues: CASSSSVTGYTDTQYF.

The chain has TRBV5-1 and TRBJ1-1; TRBD1 is a possible D gene (6 bases). The CDR3 extends over 14 amino acids. V dropped 6 bases and J dropped 1 base, with 13 bases sitting between them. CDR1 and CDR2 from the germline V gene are SGHRS and YFSETQ. CDR3 region: CASMKQGPNTEAFF. CDR3 nucleotides: TGCGCCAGCATGAAACAGGGCCCGAACACTGAAGCTTTCTTT.

This rearrangement joins TRBV4-2 to TRBJ2-7; 7 bases line up with TRBD1. The trim removed 1 base at V and 2 bases at J, leaving 5 bases unmatched. The CDR3 consists of 15 residues. Germline CDR1 and CDR2: LGHNA and YNFKEQ. The chain's CDR3 is CASSQGRGITYEQYF. DNA of the CDR3: TGTGCCAGCAGCCAAGGCAGGGGGATTACCTACGAGCAGTACTTC.

The rearrangement links TRBV4-2 to TRBJ1-2; no clear D. The CDR3 contains 15 residues. CDR1 LGHNA and CDR2 YNFKEQ come from the germline V gene. V dropped 0 bases and J dropped 4 bases, with 12 bases sitting between them. The DNA of the CDR3 is TGTGCCAGCAGCCAAGACTCCTCCCAAGCCTATGGCTACACCTTC. It codes for CASSQDSSQAYGYTF.

This chain joins TRBV27 and TRBJ1-4; tentative D call: TRBD1 (5 bases). V lost 2 bases and J 7 bases, leaving 11 bases between the germline ends. Looked up from germline, CDR1 is MNHEY and CDR2 is SMNVEV (reference sequence). The CDR3 spans 14 residues. This CDR3 reads CASSLEGLGEKLFF. The DNA for the CDR3 is TGTGCCAGCAGTTTAGAGGGACTGGGTGAAAAACTGTTTTTT.

This chain links TRBV7-2 with TRBJ1-5, with 10 bases lining up with TRBD1. CDR3 length: 16 residues. The germline CDR1 and CDR2 sequences are SGHTA and FQGNSA. V dropped 5 bases and J dropped 3; count of bases not matched to a gene: 7. CDR3 sequence reads: CASSGGGTGDNQPQHF. CDR3 bases: TGTGCCAGCAGCGGTGGGGGGACAGGGGACAATCAGCCCCAGCATTTT.

CDR3: CASSLLAGAGETQYF. The CDR3 nucleotides read TGTGCCAGCAGCTTACTAGCGGGAGCTGGAGAGACCCAGTACTTC. The J gene is TRBJ2-5, the V gene TRBV11-2; TRBD2 matches at 10 bases. The CDR3 sequence is 15 residues long. Looked up from germline, CDR1 is SGHAT and CDR2 is FQNNGV. Losses at the gene ends were 2 bases for V and 4 bases for J; bases not matched to a gene: 4.

The chain is built from TRBV19 and TRBJ1-6, with a possible D match to TRBD1 (6 bases). Between the trimmed V and J ends, which lost 5 bases and 8 bases, there was a span of 16 bases. This CDR3 contains 15 residues. The germline gives CDR1 LNHDA, CDR2 SQIVND (reference sequence). The CDR3 coding sequence is TGTGCCAGTAGTGCAACAGGGTCCTTCGATTCACCCCTCCACTTT. Amino acid sequence: CASSATGSFDSPLHF.

This sequence joins TRBV29-1 and TRBJ2-7; D could derive from TRBD1 or TRBD2 (5 bases each). V lost 6 bases, J lost 4 bases, and 10 bases lay in between. This CDR3 region has 11 residues. CDR1 SQVTM and CDR2 ANQGSEA come from the germline V gene. In DNA, the CDR3 is TGCAGCGTCAGAGGGGTATACGAGCAGTACTTC. It yields the protein CSVRGVYEQYF.

The DNA of the CDR3 is TGCGCCAGCAGTGAGGGAGGGAGCGAGCAGTACTTC. Translated: CASSEGGSEQYF. This rearrangement joins TRBV10-2 to TRBJ2-7; weak D call: TRBD2 (6 bases). V was cut by 2 bases and J by 6 bases, with 8 bases left in between. The V gene's germline CDR1 is WSHSY and CDR2 SAAADI. CDR3 length: 12 amino acids.

The J gene is TRBJ1-2, the V gene TRBV27, with TRBD1 matching 9 bases. J gave up 4 bases and V 5 bases, and 5 bases lay outside the gene matches. The CDR3 extends over 14 amino acids. Per germline, CDR1 MNHEY and CDR2 SMNVEV (reference sequence). This chain's CDR3 is CASSLDRGSYGYTF. The CDR3, as DNA: TGTGCCAGCAGTCTCGACAGGGGGAGCTATGGCTACACCTTC.

The rearrangement uses TRBV3-1 (or the pseudogene TRBV3-2) and TRBJ2-3; possible D gene TRBD1, 5 bases. The CDR3 is 14 amino acids. With 6 bases removed from V and 0 bases from J, the gap between germline ends came to 10 bases. The germline gives CDR1 LGHDT, CDR2 YNNKEL (reference sequence). The CDR3 region is CASRRGTSTDTQYF. The CDR3 DNA reads TGTGCCAGCAGAAGGGGTACTAGCACAGATACGCAGTATTTT.

A word on this clone: One end of the junction is discordant with germline, which a read error may explain. This rearrangement joins TRBV4-3 to TRBJ1-2, with D possibly being TRBD1 (5 bases). CDR1 and CDR2 from the germline V gene are LGHNA and YSLEER. This CDR3 spans 13 amino acids. Written as DNA, the CDR3 is TGCGCCAGTAGCCGGGACGGGAACTATGGCTACACCTTC. Amino acids: CASSRDGNYGYTF.

The CDR3 coding sequence is TGCAGCGTTGAGATCTCTAGCGGAGAGACCCAGTACTTC. As protein: CSVEISSGETQYF. The chain has TRBV29-1 and TRBJ2-5; TRBD2 agrees at 7 bases. Germline loops: CDR1 SQVTM, CDR2 ANQGSEA. The CDR3 runs to 13 residues. After removal of 3 bases from V and 4 bases from J, the junction contained 5 bases not matched to a gene.

J is TRBJ2-5 and V is TRBV11-1; the match to TRBD2 covers 9 bases. J was trimmed by 4 bases and V by 5 bases; bases with no gene match: 8. The CDR3 extends over 15 amino acids. Looked up from germline, CDR1 is SGHAT and CDR2 is FQDESV (reference sequence). The CDR3 bases are TGTGCCAGCAGCCCGTCCGGCGGGAGGGGAGAGACCCAGTACTTC. As protein: CASSPSGGRGETQYF.

The chain combines TRBV18 with TRBJ1-3, with 7 nucleotides matching TRBD1. J gave up 0 bases and V 3 bases, and 8 bases lay outside the gene matches. The CDR3 totals 17 residues. CDR1 and CDR2 (germline): KGHSH, LQKENI. The CDR3: CASSPTPTGHSGNTIYF. For the CDR3, the DNA is TGTGCCAGCTCACCCACCCCGACAGGGCACTCTGGAAACACCATATATTTT.

The chain recombines TRBV7-8 with TRBJ1-2, with D hard to call. The CDR3 consists of 13 residues. Trimming shortened V by 5 bases and J by 0 bases, and 7 bases separated the two germline ends. Looked up from germline, CDR1 is SGHVS and CDR2 is FQNEAQ. The CDR3 spells CASSTTANYGYTF. CDR3 nucleotides: TGTGCCAGCAGCACAACAGCTAACTATGGCTACACCTTC.

The chain couples TRBV13 to TRBJ2-3, with D perhaps TRBD2 (6 bases). With 4 bases removed from V and 0 bases from J, the gap between germline ends came to 17 bases. The CDR3 runs 17 residues. Germline V gives CDR1 PRHDT, CDR2 FYEKMQ (reference sequence). The CDR3 region is CASSSNRDSWSTDTQYF. CDR3 DNA sequence: TGTGCCAGCAGCTCCAATCGGGACTCATGGAGCACAGATACGCAGTATTTT. The full variable domain, rest sourced from reference TRBV13 and TRBJ2-3, is AAGVIQSPRHLIKEKRETATLKCYPIPRHDTVYWYQQGPGQDPQFLISFYEKMQSDKGSIPDRFSAQQFSDYHSELNMSSLELGDSALYFCASSSNRDSWSTDTQYFGPGTRLTVL.

The gene calls are TRBV14 and TRBJ1-1; D remains ambiguous. Trimming stripped 2 bases from V and 7 bases from J, with 11 bases between. Germline loops: CDR1 SGHDN, CDR2 FVKESK. The length of the CDR3 is 13 residues. CDR3 in DNA: TGTGCCAGCAGCCAACCGGATGGGAGTGAAGCTTTCTTT. Protein sequence: CASSQPDGSEAFF.

This clone was counted a single time. CDR3 coding DNA: TGTGCCAGCAGCTCCGACAGCCCCGTCGTCTCGAGTACTGAAGCTTTCTTT. It encodes CASSSDSPVVSSTEAFF. This chain uses TRBV7-9 with TRBJ1-1; tentative D call: TRBD1 (5 bases). Per germline, CDR1 SEHNR and CDR2 FQNEAQ (reference sequence). Trimming removed 4 bases from V and 5 bases from J, with 23 bases in between. This CDR3 comprises 17 residues.

The rearrangement uses TRBV10-3 and TRBJ2-3; D unclear. V gave up 2 bases and J gave up 4 bases, with 7 bases separating them. The CDR3 totals 13 residues. Germline CDR1 reads ENHRY; CDR2 reads SYGVKD. CDR3 amino acids: CAISEATPDTQYF. CDR3 nucleotide sequence: TGTGCCATCAGTGAGGCTACCCCAGATACGCAGTATTTT.

The sample holds one count of this clone. The genes are TRBV23-1 and TRBJ1-2; D gene ambiguous. TRBV23-1 has ORF status, its function being uncertain. The CDR3 spans 13 residues. The V end lost 3 bases, the J end lost 3 bases, and 8 bases lay between the germline ends. The CDR3 region is CASSQGLDYGYTF. As DNA, the CDR3 is TGCGCCAGCAGTCAGGGTCTGGACTATGGCTACACCTTC.

The CDR3 loop is CASILRGTEAFF. CDR3 in DNA: TGTGCCAGCATCCTCCGAGGCACTGAAGCTTTCTTT. The chain carries TRBV12-3 or TRBV12-4 and TRBJ1-1; D is ambiguous. Trimming stripped 7 bases from V and 4 bases from J, with 10 bases between. The CDR3 runs 12 residues.

V and J are TRBV6-6 and TRBJ1-1, with D unclear. The CDR3 contains 15 residues. V was trimmed by 2 bases and J by 5 bases, leaving 15 bases between them. CDR1 and CDR2 from the germline V gene are MNHNY and SVGAGI (reference sequence). CDR3 region: CASSYAPVEGTEAFF. CDR3 coding DNA: TGTGCCAGCAGTTACGCACCCGTGGAGGGAACTGAAGCTTTCTTT.

The chain joins TRBV7-9 to TRBJ1-2; 7 bases match TRBD1. Germline values: CDR1 SEHNR, CDR2 FQNEAQ (reference sequence). This CDR3 is 16 amino acids long. After removal of 5 bases from V and 2 bases from J, the junction contained 11 bases not matched to a gene. The CDR3, as DNA: TGTGCCAGCAGCCCCGGGACAGCCGGGACCAACTATGGCTACACCTTC. Its translation: CASSPGTAGTNYGYTF.

This clone was counted only a few times. The chain uses TRBV6-2 or TRBV6-3 and TRBJ1-5; no firm D call. Germline V gene data show CDR1 as MNHEY and CDR2 as SVGEGT. With 2 bases removed from V and 11 bases from J, the gap between germline ends came to 10 bases. This CDR3 contains 12 residues. CDR3 region: CASSYPPQTQHF. DNA for the CDR3: TGTGCCAGCAGTTACCCCCCTCAAACCCAGCATTTT.

This clone was counted once. This chain links TRBV9 with TRBJ1-2; TRBD1 aligns across 11 bases. This CDR3 is built from 15 residues. The germline CDR1 and CDR2 sequences are SGDLS and YYNGEE. With 4 bases clipped from V and 6 bases from J, the junction kept 8 bases outside the gene matches. Here the CDR3 DNA reads TGTGCCAGCAGCCTCGCGGACAGGGGGCTAAATGGCTACACCTTC. This gives the protein CASSLADRGLNGYTF.